This paragraph covers one T cell receptor (beta chain) sequence. The sample comes from a study of shared clonotypes between healthy human individuals. TCRdb keeps only in-frame clones here, not all; method: immunoSEQ multiplex PCR. This sample has approximately 2.1 million clones, with 90% to 95% found just once. The sequence derives from a man between 18 and 29 years old in good health. Some clones in this sample may be carry-over from other donors' samples. Sequencing was carried out using naive CD4+ T cells from PBMCs. As to subset: CD45RA+ positively selected.

CDR3 nucleotide sequence: TGTGCCAGCAGCTTATCAGGGGGGAATGGCTACACCTTC. Translating gives CASSLSGGNGYTF. The chain joins TRBV7-2 to TRBJ1-2; 7 bases agree with TRBD1. V lost 2 bases, J lost 6 bases, and 3 bases stayed unmatched. Germline V gene sequence: CDR1 SGHTA, CDR2 FQGNSA. This CDR3 has 13 residues.